Listed here are 3 T cell receptor beta chains from one sample, sequenced in a study of blood T cell repertoires in COVID-19. The data were produced by immunoSEQ multiplex PCR, yet TCRdb's version contains in-frame clones alone and is incomplete. The sample lists 80,000 to 100,000 clones, roughly 80% seen once, with 4% to 5.5% in the top ten. Material for sequencing was peripheral blood. Every receptor here comes from a man aged 55 to 70 with acute or convalescent COVID-19.

CDR3 nucleotides: TGTGCCAGCAGCTTACTTGCAGGGAGGGAGACCCAGTACTTC. Residues: CASSLLAGRETQYF. The V gene is TRBV7-9, the J gene TRBJ2-5; D is perhaps TRBD2 (6 bases). V lost 2 bases to trimming and J lost 5 bases, with 12 bases between them. Germline-derived CDR1 and CDR2 are SEHNR and FQNEAQ (reference sequence). There are 14 residues in the CDR3. The entire variable domain, with the rest obtained from reference TRBV7-9 and TRBJ2-5, is as follows: DTGVSQNPRHKITKRGQNVTFRCDPISEHNRLYWYRQTLGQGPEFLTYFQNEAQLEKSRLLSDRFSAERPKGSFSTLEIQRTEQGDSAMYLCASSLLAGRETQYFGPGTRLLVL.

The chain joins TRBV27 to TRBJ1-4, with 11 nucleotides matching TRBD1. There are 17 residues in the CDR3. The germline V gene has CDR1 MNHEY and CDR2 SMNVEV (reference sequence). After removal of 2 bases from V and 3 bases from J, the junction contained 5 bases not matched to a gene. This chain's CDR3 is CASSLRTGGVSNEKLFF. The DNA for the CDR3 is TGTGCCAGCAGTTTAAGGACAGGGGGCGTGTCTAATGAAAAACTGTTTTTT.

This clone was recorded only once. The V gene is TRBV6-6, the J gene TRBJ2-2; possibly TRBD1 for D (5 bases). V lost 7 bases, J lost 2 bases, and 11 bases lay in between. The CDR3 covers 14 residues. In germline, CDR1 is MNHNY, CDR2 SVGAGI (reference sequence). The DNA of the CDR3 is TGTGCCAGCATCCGACAGTTTAACACCGGGGAGCTGTTTTTT. Translated, it gives CASIRQFNTGELFF.